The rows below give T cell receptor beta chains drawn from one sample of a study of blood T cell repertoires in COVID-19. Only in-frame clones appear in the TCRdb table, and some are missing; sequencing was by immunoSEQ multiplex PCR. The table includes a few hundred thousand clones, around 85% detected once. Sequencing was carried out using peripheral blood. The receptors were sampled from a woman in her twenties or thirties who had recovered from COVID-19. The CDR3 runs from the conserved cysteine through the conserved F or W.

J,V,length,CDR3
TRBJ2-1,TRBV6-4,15,CASSPSGGIYNEQFF
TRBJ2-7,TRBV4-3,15,CASSQAGTGAYEQYF
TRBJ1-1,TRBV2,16,CASSRERVVGSTEAFF
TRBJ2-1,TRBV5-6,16,CASSTPRRGQRNEQFF
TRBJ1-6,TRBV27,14,CASRNRGQNSPLHF
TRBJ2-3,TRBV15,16,CATNPTRGSRTDTQYF
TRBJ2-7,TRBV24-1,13,CATSARGRYEQYF
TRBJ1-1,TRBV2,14,CASKRDSTNTEAFF
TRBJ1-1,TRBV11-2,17,CASSLDPTRTGSTEAFF
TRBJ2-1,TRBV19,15,CASSISPTTYNEQFF
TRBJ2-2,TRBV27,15,CASTRLAGGTGELFF
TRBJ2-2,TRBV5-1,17,CASSLLAGGSNTGELFF
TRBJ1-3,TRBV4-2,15,CASSAKTGGGNTIYF
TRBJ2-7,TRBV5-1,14,CASSLGQGISEQYF
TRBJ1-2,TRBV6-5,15,CASSYPKGQGKGYTF
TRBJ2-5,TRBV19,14,CASSIRTGGETQYF
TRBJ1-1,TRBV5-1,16,CASSPEQGAGNTEAFF
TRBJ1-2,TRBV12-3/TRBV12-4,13,CASSRGQGYGYTF
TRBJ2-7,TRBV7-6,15,CASSHPAGSSYEQYF
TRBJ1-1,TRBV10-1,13,CASSDFLPSTAFF
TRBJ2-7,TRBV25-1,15,CASSEPGDSLYEQYF
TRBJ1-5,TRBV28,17,CASEDRRGQRSGQPQHF
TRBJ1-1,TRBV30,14,CAWSSPEWATEAFF
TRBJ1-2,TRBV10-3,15,CAISEPDRARNGYTF
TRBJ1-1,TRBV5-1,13,CASSQGYGTEAFF
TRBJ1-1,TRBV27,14,CASSSWTGHTEAFF
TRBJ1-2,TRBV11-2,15,CASSLDNRAPYGYTF
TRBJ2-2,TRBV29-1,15,CSALKDRANTGELFF
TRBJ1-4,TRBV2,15,CASSELGQAVEKLFF
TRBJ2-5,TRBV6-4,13,CASSEGGQETQYF
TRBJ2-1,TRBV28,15,CATSWGGSSYNEQFF
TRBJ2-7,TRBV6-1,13,CASSEEGQVPQYF
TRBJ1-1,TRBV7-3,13,CASSLGTGTEAFF
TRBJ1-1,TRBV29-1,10,CSAYFGEAFF
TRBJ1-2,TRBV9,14,CASSVAWGESGYTF
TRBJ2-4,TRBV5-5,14,CASSLVEPSDIQYF
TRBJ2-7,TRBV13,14,CASTVTSGRHEQYF
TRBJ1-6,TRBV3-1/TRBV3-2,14,CASSPGQANSPLHF
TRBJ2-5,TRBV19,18,CASSRTGQGAGYQETQYF
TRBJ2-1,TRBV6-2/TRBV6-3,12,CASSYSANEQFF
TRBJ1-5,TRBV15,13,CATRDQGGQPQHF
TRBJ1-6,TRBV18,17,CASSPGDSSSYNSPLHF
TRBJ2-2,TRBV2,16,CASSTGLARDTGELFF
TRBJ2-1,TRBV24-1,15,CATSQTSGQRDEQFF
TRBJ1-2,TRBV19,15,CASSTTPGLDYGYTF
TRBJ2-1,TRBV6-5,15,CAGRAEDGTGNEQFF
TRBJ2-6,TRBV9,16,CASSEGTGAGANVLTF
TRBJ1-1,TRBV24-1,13,CATMNRVGTEAFF
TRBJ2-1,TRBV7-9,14,CASSLQEDNNEQFF
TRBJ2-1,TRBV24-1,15,CATSDRGASYNEQFF
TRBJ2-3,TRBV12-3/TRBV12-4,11,CASSLMNTQYF
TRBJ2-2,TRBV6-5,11,CASSFTGELFF
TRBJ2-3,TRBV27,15,CASSLSAGVADTQYF
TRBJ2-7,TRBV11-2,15,CASSLDSGPAYEQYF
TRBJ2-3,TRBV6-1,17,CASSELDRGWSTDTQYF
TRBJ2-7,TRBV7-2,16,CASSLSRLAGDHEQYF
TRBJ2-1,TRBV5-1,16,CASRSAVPRGYNEQFF